What follows is one TCR beta chain and its context. The specificity of this receptor is unknown. It has no much larger one-base neighbor in the sample; base qualities were not kept. TCRbeta CDR3 regions were amplified from genomic DNA using the immunoSEQ Assay, a bias-controlled multiplex PCR. Processing in the source paper ran as follows. The number of nucleated cells in each sample was estimated by amplification of reference gene primers within the assay. To quantify the absolute abundance of each unique TCRbeta CDR3 rearrangement, sequence reads were collapsed and filtered. For each sample, productive Simpson clonality was calculated by taking the square root of Simpson's diversity index across productive rearrangements. The table comes from immuneACCESS by way of TCRdb, which keeps in-frame sequences with V and J called. Part of the clones is missing from these tables; in studies checked, under half for an unresolved V gene and the rest for unknown reasons. V, J and clone size are those of that table, while D and trimming were read from the DNA. This sample has some 150,000 clones in its table, and around 87% of those were observed once. The ten top clones hold 3.5% to 5% of the sample.

V is shortened by 8 bases, J by 5 bases, and the region joining them spans 11 bases. CDR3 length: 12 amino acids, cysteine to phenylalanine. Just CDR3 DNA is preserved here, 36 bases in frame from base 1. This sample is drawn from a study of blood T cell repertoires in COVID-19 (dated by TCRdb to the early 2020s). Some background on the complete study: The collaborator samples originated in the United States, Italy and Spain and spanned the acute and convalescent phases of COVID-19. A freely available public database, intended as a resource for researchers studying the immune response to SARS-CoV-2, is where the repertoires were released. Where available, HLA class I and class II types were taken from metadata supplied by the sample provider and were not determined by assay-based typing. Deeply sampled blood TCRbeta repertoires from subjects exposed to, actively infected with, or recovered from COVID-19 were included in the dataset. The samples were drawn from two sources: the first 160 participants of the ongoing ImmuneRACE study, and 1,200 or so subjects contributed by 6 global collaborators. Nearly every sample came with metadata listing a de-identified subject ID, COVID-19 status, age in years and sex. The prospective study material was composed of cDNA or gDNA derived from T cells, B-cell-depleted T cells, or PBMCs.

What the authors observed across the whole study: The quantity of clinical and demographic metadata differed by source and by participant and was supplied without curation.

Each collaborating institution followed its own protocols to collect whole blood in K2EDTA tubes. For TCRbeta analysis, collaborators shipped samples as frozen whole blood, isolated PBMCs, or DNA extracted from either of those sample types. The chain links TRBV12-3 or TRBV12-4 with TRBJ2-3, with TRBD2 tentatively as D gene (7 bases match). The sequencing input was peripheral blood. The sequence was collected from a woman aged 55-69 years with active or convalescent COVID-19. The DNA sequence reads TGTGCCAGCGGTAGGGGGGGAGATACGCAGTATTTT. Its amino acids are CASGRGGDTQYF.